Listed below are T cell receptor beta chains from one sample, sequenced in a study of cytomegalovirus exposure and HLA in healthy donors. Measured with immunoSEQ multiplex PCR; TCRdb has only the in-frame clones, and not every one. This sample contains 80,000 or so clones. Sequencing used PBMCs. The receptors stem from a man aged 50 or older in good health and CMV-seropositive. Both conserved end residues are part of each CDR3. D genes are given only for firm matches.

TRBJ2-5 | TRBV7-2 | TRBD2 | CASSFLAGGETQYF | TGTGCCAGCAGCTTTTTAGCGGGGGGAGAGACCCAGTACTTC
TRBJ1-2 | TRBV19 | - | CASIGAGYGYTF | TGTGCCAGTATTGGGGCAGGCTATGGCTACACCTTC
TRBJ2-7 | TRBV7-9 | TRBD1 | CASSSDRGRNTYEQYF | TGTGCCAGCAGCTCCGACAGGGGGCGAAACACCTACGAGCAGTACTTC
TRBJ1-1 | TRBV18 | TRBD1 | CASSPSTGGGTAEAFF | TGTGCCAGCTCCCCGTCGACAGGGGGGGGAACTGCTGAAGCTTTCTTT
TRBJ1-1 | TRBV7-9 | - | CASSPQGLVGNTEAFF | TGTGCCAGCAGCCCCCAGGGGTTGGTGGGGAACACTGAAGCTTTCTTT
TRBJ1-1 | TRBV7-2 | TRBD1 | CASSFQGETEAFF | TGTGCCAGCAGCTTCCAGGGGGAGACTGAAGCTTTCTTT
TRBJ1-2 | TRBV27 | TRBD1 | CASSLSDRGPRYTF | TGTGCCAGCAGTTTATCCGACAGGGGCCCTCGCTACACCTTC
TRBJ2-7 | TRBV7-8 | - | CASSFGSSYEQYF | TGTGCCAGCAGCTTTGGCAGCTCCTACGAGCAGTACTTC
TRBJ2-5 | TRBV4-1 | TRBD2 | CASSQDRASGEQETQYF | TGCGCCAGCAGCCAAGATCGGGCTAGCGGGGAGCAAGAGACCCAGTACTTC
TRBJ1-5 | TRBV27 | - | CASRLWGGSSGNQPQHF | TGTGCCAGCAGACTCTGGGGGGGGAGTAGTGGCAATCAGCCCCAGCATTTT
TRBJ1-1 | TRBV4-1 | TRBD1 | CASSHGTANEAFF | TGCGCCAGCAGCCATGGGACAGCGAATGAAGCTTTCTTT
TRBJ1-1 | TRBV9 | - | CASSPEGAEAFF | TGTGCCAGCAGCCCCGAGGGGGCTGAAGCTTTCTTT
TRBJ1-6 | TRBV27 | - | CASSPFDIQALHF | TGTGCCAGCAGTCCATTTGACATTCAGGCCCTCCACTTT
TRBJ2-3 | TRBV9 | TRBD2 | CASSGSTLAGGWNTQYF | TGTGCCAGCAGCGGTAGCACGCTAGCGGGAGGGTGGAATACGCAGTATTTT
TRBJ2-5 | TRBV28 | - | CASSLGGEETQYF | TGTGCCAGCAGTTTAGGCGGAGAAGAGACCCAGTACTTC
TRBJ1-6 | TRBV10-2 | - | CASSDPLGGNSPLHF | TGCGCCAGCAGTGACCCCCTGGGGGGAAATTCACCCCTCCACTTT
TRBJ2-5 | TRBV5-4 | - | CASSLGSGEGETQYF | TGTGCCAGCAGCTTGGGTAGCGGTGAGGGGGAGACCCAGTACTTC
TRBJ1-1 | TRBV5-1 | - | CASSLEAENTEAFF | TGCGCCAGCAGCTTGGAGGCGGAGAACACTGAAGCTTTCTTT
TRBJ1-6 | TRBV6-6 | - | CATLGGGSPLHF | TGTGCCACCCTGGGGGGGGGTTCACCCCTCCACTTT
TRBJ2-2 | TRBV7-9 | - | CASSMPIAAGELFF | TGTGCCAGCAGCATGCCGATAGCGGCCGGGGAGCTGTTTTTT
TRBJ2-2 | TRBV29-1 | TRBD2 | CSASGGRDTGELFF | TGCAGCGCGTCGGGGGGGCGAGACACCGGGGAGCTGTTTTTT
TRBJ2-6 | TRBV18 | - | CASSRGPGRANVLTF | TGTGCCAGCTCCCGGGGTCCTGGGCGGGCCAACGTCCTGACTTTC
TRBJ1-3 | TRBV11-2 | - | CASSFGRSGNTIYF | TGTGCCAGCAGCTTTGGTCGGTCTGGAAACACCATATATTTT
TRBJ2-3 | TRBV19 | - | CASSIGGRITDTQYF | TGTGCCAGTAGTATAGGGGGCAGAATCACAGATACGCAGTATTTT
TRBJ1-4 | TRBV7-9 | - | CASSFEGGNEKLFF | TGTGCCAGCAGCTTCGAAGGGGGTAATGAAAAACTGTTTTTT
TRBJ2-5 | TRBV18 | - | CASSPRAGYQETQYF | TGTGCCAGCTCACCACGGGCAGGTTACCAAGAGACCCAGTACTTC
TRBJ2-7 | TRBV28 | TRBD1 | CASSLQGYEQYF | TGTGCCAGCAGTCTACAGGGGTACGAGCAGTACTTC
TRBJ2-1 | TRBV12-5 | TRBD2 | CASGLVLAGARPTYNEQFF | TGTGCTAGTGGTTTGGTCCTAGCGGGAGCTCGGCCCACCTACAATGAGCAGTTCTTC
TRBJ2-1 | TRBV5-1 | TRBD1 | CASSLVDRAYNEQFF | TGCGCCAGCAGCTTAGTGGACAGGGCCTACAATGAGCAGTTCTTC
TRBJ1-2 | TRBV6-1 | - | CASSDLGAYGYTF | TGTGCCAGCAGTGATCTGGGCGCCTATGGCTACACCTTC
TRBJ2-5 | TRBV10-3 | TRBD2 | CAISQTSGDPDF | TGTGCCATCAGCCAGACTAGCGGGGATCCGGACTTC
TRBJ2-1 | TRBV27 | TRBD1 | CASRRGGYNDNEQFF | TGTGCCAGCAGACGAGGGGGCTATAATGACAATGAGCAGTTCTTC
TRBJ1-2 | TRBV2 | TRBD1 | CASRRDREVRGYGYTF | TGTGCCAGCCGGCGGGACAGGGAGGTGAGGGGGTATGGCTACACCTTC
TRBJ1-4 | TRBV15 | - | CATSRPGRNEKLFF | TGTGCCACCAGCAGGCCGGGTCGTAATGAAAAACTGTTTTTT
TRBJ2-1 | TRBV7-8 | TRBD2 | CASSSAGTSGIYNEQFF | TGTGCCAGCAGCTCCGCCGGGACTAGCGGGATCTACAATGAGCAGTTCTTC
TRBJ1-2 | TRBV7-9 | - | CASKTGGGNGYTF | TGTGCCAGCAAGACGGGGGGAGGTAATGGCTACACCTTC
TRBJ2-3 | TRBV19 | TRBD2 | CDTRKLEGLAVSTDTQYF | TGTGACACCAGGAAGTTGGAGGGTCTAGCGGTTAGCACAGATACGCAGTATTTT
TRBJ2-3 | TRBV6-5 | - | CASSWRPAADTQYF | TGTGCCAGCAGTTGGAGGCCAGCGGCAGATACGCAGTATTTT
TRBJ1-2 | TRBV7-9 | TRBD1 | CASSLVTGDPYTF | TGTGCCAGCAGCTTAGTTACAGGGGATCCTTACACCTTC
TRBJ2-7 | TRBV7-9 | TRBD2 | CASSLFGGVVEQYF | TGTGCCAGCAGCTTATTCGGGGGGGTGGTCGAGCAGTACTTC
TRBJ2-3 | TRBV7-9 | - | CASSLTGYSTDTQYF | TGTGCCAGCAGCCTAACAGGGTATAGCACAGATACGCAGTATTTT
TRBJ2-1 | TRBV5-4 | TRBD2 | CASSVGTSGYNEQFF | TGTGCCAGCAGTGTCGGGACTAGCGGGTACAATGAGCAGTTCTTC
TRBJ2-3 | TRBV4-2 | - | CASSQEPGIGTDTQYF | TGTGCCAGCAGCCAAGAGCCGGGGATCGGCACAGATACGCAGTATTTT
TRBJ1-3 | TRBV28 | TRBD1 | CASSFTGAAGNTIYF | TGTGCCAGCAGTTTCACAGGGGCGGCTGGAAACACCATATATTTT
TRBJ1-5 | TRBV5-6 | - | CASSLGQVRNQPQHF | TGTGCCAGCAGCTTGGGACAGGTTCGCAATCAGCCCCAGCATTTT
TRBJ1-1 | TRBV4-1 | - | CASSQENRDTKAFF | TGCGCCAGCAGCCAAGAAAACAGGGATACTAAAGCTTTCTTT
TRBJ2-3 | TRBV19 | - | CASSTGADTQYF | TGTGCCAGTAGTACAGGGGCAGATACGCAGTATTTT
TRBJ2-1 | TRBV19 | TRBD1 | CASSPGTGYFREQFF | TGTGCCAGTAGTCCCGGGACAGGGTACTTTCGGGAGCAGTTCTTC
TRBJ1-2 | TRBV28 | TRBD1 | CASSLPGGNGYTF | TGTGCCAGCAGTTTGCCAGGGGGCAATGGCTACACCTTC
TRBJ2-5 | TRBV9 | - | CASSRDSQETQYF | TGTGCCAGCAGTCGGGACTCTCAAGAGACCCAGTACTTC
TRBJ1-1 | TRBV29-1 | TRBD1 | CSVVDRGLTEAFF | TGCAGCGTCGTAGACAGGGGGCTCACTGAAGCTTTCTTT
TRBJ2-2 | TRBV12-5 | TRBD1 | CASGLAPTGSSTGELFF | TGTGCTAGTGGTTTGGCCCCGACAGGGTCGAGCACCGGGGAGCTGTTTTTT
TRBJ2-1 | TRBV4-1 | - | CASSQDRRRSSYNEQFF | TGCGCCAGCAGCCAAGATCGTAGGAGAAGCTCCTACAATGAGCAGTTCTTC
TRBJ1-3 | TRBV5-4 | - | CASSLAGSGNTIYF | TGTGCCAGCAGTCTGGCAGGGTCTGGAAACACCATATATTTT